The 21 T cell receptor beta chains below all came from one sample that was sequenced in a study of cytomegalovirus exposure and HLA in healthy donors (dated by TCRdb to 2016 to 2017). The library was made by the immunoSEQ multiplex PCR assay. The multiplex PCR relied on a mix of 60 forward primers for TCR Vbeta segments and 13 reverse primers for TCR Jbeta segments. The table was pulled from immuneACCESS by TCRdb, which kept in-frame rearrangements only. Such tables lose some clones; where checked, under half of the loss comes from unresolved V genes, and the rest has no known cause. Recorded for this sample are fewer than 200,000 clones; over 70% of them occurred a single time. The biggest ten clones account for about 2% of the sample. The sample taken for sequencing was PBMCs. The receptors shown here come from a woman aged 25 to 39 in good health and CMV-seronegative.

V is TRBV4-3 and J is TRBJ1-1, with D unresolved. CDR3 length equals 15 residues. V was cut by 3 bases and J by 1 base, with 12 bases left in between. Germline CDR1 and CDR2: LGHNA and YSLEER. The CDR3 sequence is CASSHLARQNTEAFF. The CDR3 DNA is TGCGCCAGCAGCCATCTTGCCAGGCAGAACACTGAAGCTTTCTTT.

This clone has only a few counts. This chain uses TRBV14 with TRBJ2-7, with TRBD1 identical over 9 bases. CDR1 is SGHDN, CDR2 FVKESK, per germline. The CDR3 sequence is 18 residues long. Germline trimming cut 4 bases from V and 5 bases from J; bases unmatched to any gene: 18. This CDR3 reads CASSPRVGSGTGINEQYF. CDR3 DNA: TGTGCCAGCAGCCCCAGGGTAGGGTCCGGGACAGGGATCAACGAGCAGTACTTC.

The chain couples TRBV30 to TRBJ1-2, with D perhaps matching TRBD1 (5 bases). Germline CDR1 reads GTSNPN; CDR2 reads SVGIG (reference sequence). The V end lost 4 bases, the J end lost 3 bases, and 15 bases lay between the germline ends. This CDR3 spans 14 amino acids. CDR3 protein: CAWKISRVHYGYTF. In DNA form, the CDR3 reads TGTGCCTGGAAGATTTCCAGGGTACACTATGGCTACACCTTC.

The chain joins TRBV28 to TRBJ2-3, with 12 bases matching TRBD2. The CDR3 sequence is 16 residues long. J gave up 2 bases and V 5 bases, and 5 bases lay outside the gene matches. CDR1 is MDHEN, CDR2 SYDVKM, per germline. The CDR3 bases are TGTGCCAGCAGTCGGACTAGCGGGAAGGTCACAGATACGCAGTATTTT. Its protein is CASSRTSGKVTDTQYF.

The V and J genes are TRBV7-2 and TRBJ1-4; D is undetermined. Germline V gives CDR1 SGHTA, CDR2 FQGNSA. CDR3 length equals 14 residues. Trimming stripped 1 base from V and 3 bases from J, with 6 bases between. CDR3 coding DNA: TGTGCCAGCAGCTTAGACAGAGCTAATGAAAAACTGTTTTTT. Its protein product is CASSLDRANEKLFF. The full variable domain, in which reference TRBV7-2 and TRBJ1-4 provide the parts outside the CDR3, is GAGVSQSPSNKVTEKGKDVELRCDPISGHTALYWYRQSLGQGLEFLIYFQGNSAPDKSGLPSDRFSAERTGGSVSTLTIQRTQQEDSAVYLCASSLDRANEKLFFGSGTQLSVL.

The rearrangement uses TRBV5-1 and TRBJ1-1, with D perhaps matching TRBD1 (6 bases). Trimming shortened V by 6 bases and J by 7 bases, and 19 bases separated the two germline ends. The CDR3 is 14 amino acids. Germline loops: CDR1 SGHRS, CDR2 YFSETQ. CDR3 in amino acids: CASNLGQPGNEAFF. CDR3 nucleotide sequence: TGCGCCAGCAACCTAGGACAGCCCGGCAATGAAGCTTTCTTT.

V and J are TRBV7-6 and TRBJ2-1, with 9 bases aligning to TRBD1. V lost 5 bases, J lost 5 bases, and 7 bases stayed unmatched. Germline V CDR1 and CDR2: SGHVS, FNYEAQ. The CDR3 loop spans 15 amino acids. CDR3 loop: CASSPTGGGHNEQFF. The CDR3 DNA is TGTGCCAGCAGCCCCACAGGGGGCGGTCACAATGAGCAGTTCTTC.

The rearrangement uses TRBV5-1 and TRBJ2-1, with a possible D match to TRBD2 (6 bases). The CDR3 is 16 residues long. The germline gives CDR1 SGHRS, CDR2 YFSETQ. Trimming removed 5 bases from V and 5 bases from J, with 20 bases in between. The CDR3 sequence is CASRGSPAGDHNEQFF. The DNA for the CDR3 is TGCGCCAGCAGGGGATCTCCAGCGGGCGACCACAATGAGCAGTTCTTC.

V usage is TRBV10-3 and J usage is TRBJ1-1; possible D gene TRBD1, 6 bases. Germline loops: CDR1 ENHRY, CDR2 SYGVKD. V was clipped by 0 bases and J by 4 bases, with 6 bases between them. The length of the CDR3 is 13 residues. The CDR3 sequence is CAISESQGTEAFF. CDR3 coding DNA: TGTGCCATCAGTGAGTCACAGGGCACTGAAGCTTTCTTT.

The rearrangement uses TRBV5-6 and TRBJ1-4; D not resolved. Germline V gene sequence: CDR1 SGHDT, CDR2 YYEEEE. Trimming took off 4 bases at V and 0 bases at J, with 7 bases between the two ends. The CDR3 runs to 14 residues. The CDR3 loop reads CASSPGATNEKLFF. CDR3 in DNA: TGTGCCAGCAGCCCGGGTGCAACTAATGAAAAACTGTTTTTT.

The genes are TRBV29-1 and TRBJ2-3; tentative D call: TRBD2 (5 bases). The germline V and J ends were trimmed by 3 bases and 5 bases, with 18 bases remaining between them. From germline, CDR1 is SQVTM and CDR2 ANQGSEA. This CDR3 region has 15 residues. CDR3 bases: TGCAGCGTTGAGGAGGCTTGGTCGGCGGTAGATACGCAGTATTTT. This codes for CSVEEAWSAVDTQYF.

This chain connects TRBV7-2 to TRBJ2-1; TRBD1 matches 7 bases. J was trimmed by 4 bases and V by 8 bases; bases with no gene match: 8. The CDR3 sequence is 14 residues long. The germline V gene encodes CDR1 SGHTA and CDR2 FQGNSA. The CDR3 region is CASGDRDSYNEQFF. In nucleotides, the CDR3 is TGTGCCAGCGGGGATCGGGACAGTTACAATGAGCAGTTCTTC. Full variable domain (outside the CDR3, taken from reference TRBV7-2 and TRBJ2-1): GAGVSQSPSNKVTEKGKDVELRCDPISGHTALYWYRQSLGQGLEFLIYFQGNSAPDKSGLPSDRFSAERTGGSVSTLTIQRTQQEDSAVYLCASGDRDSYNEQFFGPGTRLTVL.

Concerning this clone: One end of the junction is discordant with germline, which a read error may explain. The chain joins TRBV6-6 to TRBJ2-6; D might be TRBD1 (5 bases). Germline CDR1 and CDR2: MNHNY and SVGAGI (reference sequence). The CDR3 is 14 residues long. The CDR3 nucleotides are TGTGCCAGCAGTTACGGGTCTGGGGCCAACGGCCTGACTTTC. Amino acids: CASSYGSGANGLTF.

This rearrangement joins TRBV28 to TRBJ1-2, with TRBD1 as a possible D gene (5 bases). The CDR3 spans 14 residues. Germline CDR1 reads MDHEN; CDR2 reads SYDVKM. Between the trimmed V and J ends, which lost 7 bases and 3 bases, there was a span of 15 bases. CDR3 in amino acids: CASIGQQGYYGYTF. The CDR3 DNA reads TGTGCCAGCATCGGGCAGCAGGGTTACTATGGCTACACCTTC.

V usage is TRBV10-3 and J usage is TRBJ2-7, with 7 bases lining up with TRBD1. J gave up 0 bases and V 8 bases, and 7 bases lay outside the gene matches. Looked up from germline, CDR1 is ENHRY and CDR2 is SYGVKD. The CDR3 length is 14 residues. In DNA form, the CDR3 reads TGTGCCATCTGCGACAGGGCACCCTCCTACGAGCAGTACTTC. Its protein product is CAICDRAPSYEQYF.

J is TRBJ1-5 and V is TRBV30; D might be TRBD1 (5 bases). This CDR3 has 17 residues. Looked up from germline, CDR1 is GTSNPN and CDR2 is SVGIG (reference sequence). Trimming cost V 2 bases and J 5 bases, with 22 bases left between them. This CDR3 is CAWSWRRTSGSDQPQHF. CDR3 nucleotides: TGTGCCTGGAGTTGGCGTAGGACATCCGGGTCGGATCAGCCCCAGCATTTT.

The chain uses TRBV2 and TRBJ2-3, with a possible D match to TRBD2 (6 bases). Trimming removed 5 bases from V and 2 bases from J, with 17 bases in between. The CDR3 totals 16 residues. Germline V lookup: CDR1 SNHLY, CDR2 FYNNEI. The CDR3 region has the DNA TGTGCCAGCAGTAAGGGCCTAGCGCCAATCACAGATACGCAGTATTTT. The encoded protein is CASSKGLAPITDTQYF.

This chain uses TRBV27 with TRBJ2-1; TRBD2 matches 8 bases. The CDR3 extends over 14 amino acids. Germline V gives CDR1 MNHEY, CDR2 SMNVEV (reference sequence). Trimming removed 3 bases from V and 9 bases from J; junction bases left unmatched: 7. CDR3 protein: CASSFGGGISEQFF. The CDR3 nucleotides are TGTGCCAGCAGTTTTGGCGGGGGGATAAGTGAGCAGTTCTTC.

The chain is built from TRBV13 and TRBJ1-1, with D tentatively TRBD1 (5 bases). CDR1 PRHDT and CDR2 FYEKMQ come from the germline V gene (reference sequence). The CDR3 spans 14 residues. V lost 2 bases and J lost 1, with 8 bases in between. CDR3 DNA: TGTGCCAGCAGCTTAATCACAGGGAACACTGAAGCTTTCTTT. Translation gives CASSLITGNTEAFF. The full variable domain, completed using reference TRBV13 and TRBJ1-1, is AAGVIQSPRHLIKEKRETATLKCYPIPRHDTVYWYQQGPGQDPQFLISFYEKMQSDKGSIPDRFSAQQFSDYHSELNMSSLELGDSALYFCASSLITGNTEAFFGQGTRLTVV.

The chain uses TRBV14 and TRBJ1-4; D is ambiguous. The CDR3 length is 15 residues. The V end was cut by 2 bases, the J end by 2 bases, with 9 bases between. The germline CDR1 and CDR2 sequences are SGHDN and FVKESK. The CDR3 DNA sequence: TGTGCCAGCAGCCAAAGAGGTGAGACTAATGAAAAACTGTTTTTT. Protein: CASSQRGETNEKLFF.

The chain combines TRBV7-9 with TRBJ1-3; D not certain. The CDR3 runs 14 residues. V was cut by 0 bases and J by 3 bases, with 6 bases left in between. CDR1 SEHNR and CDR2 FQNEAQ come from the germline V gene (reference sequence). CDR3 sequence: CASSLASSGNTIYF. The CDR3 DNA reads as TGTGCCAGCAGCTTAGCGTCGAGTGGAAACACCATATATTTT. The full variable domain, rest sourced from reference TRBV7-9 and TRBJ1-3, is DTGVSQNPRHKITKRGQNVTFRCDPISEHNRLYWYRQTLGQGPEFLTYFQNEAQLEKSRLLSDRFSAERPKGSFSTLEIQRTEQGDSAMYLCASSLASSGNTIYFGEGSWLTVV.